Ten or more counts support the clone carrying this T cell receptor beta chain. Profiled with immunoSEQ multiplex PCR; TCRdb holds only in-frame clones, not every one. Of fewer than 80,000 clones listed, 71% were seen once; the top ten hold 7.5% to 10%. The entry originates in a study of PD-1 blockade in classical Hodgkin lymphoma. The V end was cut by 3 bases, the J end by 5 bases, with 20 bases between. CDR1 SGDLS and CDR2 YYNGEE come from the germline V gene. There are 16 residues in the CDR3. Brentuximab vedotin exposure varied, and every patient relapsed after autologous stem cell transplantation.

The gene calls are TRBV9 and TRBJ1-1; a weak D match, TRBD1 (6 bases). This TCR was recovered from a human donor with classical Hodgkin lymphoma. Sequenced material: peripheral blood mononuclear cells (PBMCs), taken before the second cycle of nivolumab. The CDR3, as DNA: TGTGCCAGCAGCGCCGCGAGCGGGGGGCCGCGGACTGAAGCTTTCTTT. Translation gives CASSAASGGPRTEAFF.